The present T cell receptor beta chain was sequenced within a study of monozygotic twins with inflammatory bowel disease. Study-level findings and limits: It was in IBD patients that TCRbeta diversity (inverse Simpson) was lower than in healthy co-twins.

Every TCR library consumed 3,000 to 4,500 ng of total RNA. TCRalpha and TCRbeta cDNA went through two nested PCRs of about 15 and 9 cycles. TCRdb reprocessed the 5' RACE reads, keeping one entry per CDR3 protein, no DNA. The specimen's table records about 140,000 distinct CDR3 sequences. A note on this clonotype: Its target is unknown.

Blood samples measuring roughly 2.3 ml were taken per donor. The sample taken for sequencing was blood. The sequence was collected from a human donor with ulcerative colitis or Crohn's disease, or a healthy co-twin of an affected twin (not recorded which).

This CDR3 reads CSAQLAGASTDTQYF. The chain links TRBV29-1 to TRBJ2-3; TCRdb indicates TRBD2, and absent DNA this call remains unverified. The CDR3 extends over 15 amino acids. Germline V lookup: CDR1 SQVTM, CDR2 ANQGSEA.